Sequencing of this T cell receptor (beta chain) was carried out in a study of early T cells in non-severe SARS-CoV-2 infection. Study in general: Sequencing of bulk RNA from unsorted whole blood was done, without chain pairing. Whole-study findings and limits: Anti-spike CD8 specificities were favored by VDJdb matching, whose results missed private and CD4 specificities.

Germline CDR1 is DFQATT and CDR2 is SNEGSKA (reference sequence). V shed 1 base and J shed 5 bases, with 17 bases lying between them. There are 15 residues in the CDR3. The protocol attached unique molecular identifiers to individual cDNA molecules. MiXCR was run by TCRdb on the 5' RACE reads, yielding one entry per CDR3 protein. The sample consists of more than 80,000 distinct CDR3 sequences, over 15% of them appearing once. This clonotype was seen more than once but under ten times. Its antigen is still unknown. The source material was whole blood. The receptor's source is an adult who was a healthcare worker with PCR-confirmed SARS-CoV-2 infection or an uninfected control (not recorded which). The J gene is TRBJ1-1, the V gene TRBV20-1, with unresolved D. CDR3 in DNA: TGCAGTGCTAGAGGACCCTCTGAGGGTGTGACTGAAGCTTTCTTT. It encodes CSARGPSEGVTEAFF.